A selection of T cell receptor beta chains follows, all from one sample in a study of shared T cell receptors in the human thymus. Sequenced by immunoSEQ multiplex PCR; TCRdb stores in-frame clones only, minus some. The repertoire holds roughly 710,000 clones, with 70% to 90% as singletons. The sample was also linked to a second study, of human thymus T cells.

The sample consisted of thymocytes. The receptors come from a girl under three years old with a congenital heart defect. Both conserved end residues are part of each CDR3. Each record gives: D gene, V gene, clone size, J gene, CDR3 protein, CDR3 DNA. The D gene is left open where the match is weak. A row's size may be missing; if present it is once, few, many or a size class.

-,TRBV15,-,TRBJ2-1,CATSSRNRGTNLSHEQFF,TGTGCCACCAGCAGCCGGAATAGGGGGACGAATTTATCGCATGAGCAGTTCTTC
TRBD1,TRBV4-1,-,TRBJ2-1,CASSQGGQPPYNEQFF,TGCGCCAGCAGCCAAGGGGGACAGCCTCCCTACAATGAGCAGTTCTTC
-,TRBV5-1,-,TRBJ2-4,CASSPAGAGIQYF,TGCGCCAGCAGCCCGGCGGGGGCTGGCATTCAGTACTTC
-,TRBV19,-,TRBJ2-7,CASSIGALDKNYEQYF,TGTGCCAGTAGTATAGGGGCACTGGACAAGAACTACGAGCAGTACTTC
-,TRBV9,-,TRBJ1-2,CASSVGEEHNYGYTF,TGTGCCAGCAGCGTAGGGGAGGAACATAACTATGGCTACACCTTC
TRBD1,TRBV29-1,few,TRBJ1-1,CSVEARFDRDEMNTEAFF,TGCAGCGTTGAAGCCAGGTTCGACAGGGATGAAATGAACACTGAAGCTTTCTTT
TRBD1,TRBV5-8,few,TRBJ1-2,CASRLTGSDYGYTF,TGTGCCAGCAGGTTGACAGGGAGCGACTATGGCTACACCTTC
TRBD1,TRBV18,-,TRBJ2-1,CASSSVKGQPTRYNEQFF,TGTGCCAGCTCATCGGTAAAGGGACAGCCCACGAGGTACAATGAGCAGTTCTTC
TRBD2,TRBV28,-,TRBJ2-6,CASAGGGDPGANVLTF,TGTGCCAGCGCCGGGGGGGGAGACCCTGGGGCCAACGTCCTGACTTTC
-,TRBV4-1,-,TRBJ2-3,CASSLTSGPWSTDTQYF,TGCGCCAGCAGCCTTACATCAGGGCCGTGGAGCACAGATACGCAGTATTTT
TRBD1,TRBV23-1,-,TRBJ1-2,CASSPSGRTGAATHGYGYTF,TGCGCCAGCAGTCCCTCGGGCCGGACAGGGGCCGCCACCCACGGCTATGGCTACACCTTC
TRBD1,TRBV10-3,-,TRBJ1-1,CAIRSGTDAFF,TGTGCCATCAGGTCCGGGACAGACGCTTTCTTT
-,TRBV7-8,-,TRBJ2-5,CASSLEILRETQYF,TGTGCCAGCAGCTTAGAGATCCTTCGGGAGACCCAGTACTTC
TRBD1,TRBV13,-,TRBJ1-2,CASSPDRVGGYTF,TGTGCCAGCAGCCCTGACAGGGTTGGTGGCTACACCTTC
-,TRBV19,-,TRBJ1-4,CASSRPFGGEKLFF,TGTGCCAGTAGCCGACCCTTTGGAGGAGAAAAACTGTTTTTT
-,TRBV9,-,TRBJ1-2,CASSVESGHVYTF,TGTGCCAGCAGCGTAGAGTCTGGACATGTATACACCTTC
TRBD1,TRBV6-5,-,TRBJ1-1,CATSTGPGTEAFF,TGTGCCACCTCGACAGGGCCGGGCACTGAAGCTTTCTTT
-,TRBV5-6,-,TRBJ1-5,CASSLRQSLNQPQHF,TGTGCCAGCAGCCTTCGACAGTCTCTCAATCAGCCCCAGCATTTT
-,TRBV11-2,-,TRBJ2-5,CASSFPGYQETQYF,TGTGCCAGCAGCTTCCCAGGGTACCAAGAGACCCAGTACTTC
-,TRBV13,-,TRBJ1-2,CASSLNQRQTWGYTF,TGTGCCAGCAGCTTAAATCAACGACAAACGTGGGGCTACACCTTC
-,TRBV28,once,TRBJ2-7,CASSPGTLGDEQYF,TGTGCCAGCAGTCCGGGGACTCTGGGGGACGAGCAGTACTTC
-,TRBV19,-,TRBJ1-1,CASSINRANTEAFF,TGTGCCAGTAGTATCAACAGGGCGAACACTGAAGCTTTCTTT
-,TRBV25-1,-,TRBJ2-1,CASSLGGADGNEQFF,TGTGCCAGCAGTCTAGGCGGGGCTGACGGCAATGAGCAGTTCTTC
TRBD1,TRBV5-4,-,TRBJ2-7,CASSKPQGADEQYF,TGTGCCAGCAGCAAACCTCAGGGGGCAGACGAGCAGTACTTC
TRBD2,TRBV30,-,TRBJ2-3,CAWMRLAGGADTQYF,TGTGCCTGGATGCGACTAGCGGGGGGGGCAGATACGCAGTATTTT
-,TRBV7-2,-,TRBJ1-1,CASSLASLSDTEAFF,TGTGCCAGCAGCTTAGCCTCTTTGTCGGACACTGAAGCTTTCTTT
-,TRBV19,-,TRBJ2-3,CASSMYEGVISADTQYF,TGTGCCAGTAGTATGTATGAAGGGGTAATTTCTGCAGATACGCAGTATTTT
TRBD2,TRBV27,once,TRBJ2-3,CASSFFGLAGGRGTDTQYF,TGTGCCAGCAGTTTTTTTGGGCTAGCGGGGGGGCGAGGCACAGATACGCAGTATTTT
-,TRBV4-3,-,TRBJ2-1,CASSHVWGPNAYNEQFF,TGCGCCAGCAGCCACGTGTGGGGCCCGAACGCTTACAATGAGCAGTTCTTC
TRBD1,TRBV5-6,few,TRBJ2-6,CASSSGTGGAPGANVLTF,TGTGCCAGCAGCTCAGGGACAGGGGGCGCACCTGGGGCCAACGTCCTGACTTTC
-,TRBV7-7,few,TRBJ2-2,CASSAAAGHNTGELFF,TGTGCTAGCAGCGCCGCCGCAGGGCACAACACCGGGGAGCTGTTTTTT